This TCR beta chain derives from a study of blood T cell repertoires in COVID-19 (dated by TCRdb to 2018 to 2020). The study in broad terms: Collaborator samples came from the United States, Italy and Spain and covered acute and convalescent phases of COVID-19. The prospective study material was composed of cDNA or gDNA derived from T cells, B-cell-depleted T cells, or PBMCs. Deeply sampled blood TCRbeta repertoires from subjects exposed to, actively infected with, or recovered from COVID-19 were included in the dataset. A freely available public database, intended as a resource for researchers studying the immune response to SARS-CoV-2, is where the repertoires were released. The samples were drawn from two sources: the first 160 participants of the ongoing ImmuneRACE study, and 1,000 to 1,500 subjects contributed by 6 global collaborators. Nearly every sample came with metadata listing a de-identified subject ID, COVID-19 status, age in years and sex. Where available, HLA class I and class II types were obtained from metadata supplied by the sample provider rather than from assay-based typing.

CDR1 and CDR2 are drawn from the germline V gene (reference sequence): MNHEY, SMNVEV. The CDR3 runs 12 residues from the cysteine to the phenylalanine. Here the CDR3 DNA is all that survives: 36 bases in frame from base 1. The trim is 5 bases for V and 6 bases for J, with a gap of 10 bases between the germline ends. Study-level results and caveats: How much clinical and demographic metadata was included differed by source and by participant, and the metadata was provided uncurated.

The immunoSEQ Assay, a bias-controlled multiplex PCR, was used to amplify TCRbeta CDR3 regions from genomic DNA. From the authors' description of their analysis: The number of nucleated cells in each sample was estimated from the amplification of reference gene primers within the assay. To quantify the absolute abundance of each unique TCRbeta CDR3 rearrangement, sequence reads were collapsed and filtered. Productive Simpson clonality was computed per sample as the square root of Simpson's diversity index over productive rearrangements. TCRdb retrieved this table from immuneACCESS and kept in-frame rearrangements only. Not all clones are present; in checked studies, unresolved V genes account for under half, and no reason is known for the remainder. V and J calls and clone size are those listed in that table; D and trimming were worked out from the DNA. Recorded for this sample are 200,000 to 300,000 clones; about 87% of them occurred a single time. The biggest ten clones account for over 4% of the sample.

A remark on this clone: Its antigen has not been determined. The record has no base qualities; no much larger clone is one base away. Other DNA sequences within the sample encode an identical CDR3.

One collaborating source in Seattle enrolled patients while the patients were actively infected and followed the patients over time throughout the course of disease. Whole blood was collected in K2EDTA tubes by collaborating institutions according to the institutions' own protocols. For TCRbeta analysis, collaborator samples were shipped as frozen whole blood, as isolated PBMCs, or as DNA extracted from either sample type. The chain employs TRBV27 and TRBJ1-2; the D gene is possibly TRBD1, with 5 bases matching. This sequence was found in a woman in her fifties or sixties with COVID-19, enrolled during active disease. Input material: peripheral blood. The nucleotide sequence is TGTGCCAGCAGTGATCTGGGGCATGGCTACACCTTC. It codes for CASSDLGHGYTF.